A single sample is the source of the 10 T cell receptor beta chains below, sequenced in a study of Graves' ophthalmopathy and Graves' hyperthyroidism. The authors amplified TCR beta CDR3 regions from RNA transcripts. A first-round RT-PCR used HTBI primers, followed by a second-round multiplex PCR. MiXCR was run by TCRdb on the multiplex PCR reads, yielding one entry per CDR3 protein. The table records 300,000 to 500,000 distinct CDR3 sequences, approximately 15% of them present only once. Sequencing used peripheral blood. Receptors were obtained from a woman under 30 with stable Graves' hyperthyroidism.

V is TRBV12-3 or TRBV12-4 and J is TRBJ1-1; 9 positions match TRBD1. CDR3 length: 13 residues. V dropped 6 bases and J dropped 6; count of bases not matched to a gene: 5. This CDR3 is CASRLDRGPEAFF. DNA of the CDR3: TGTGCCAGCAGATTGGACAGGGGACCTGAAGCTTTCTTT.

V is TRBV7-3 and J is TRBJ2-6, with 9 nucleotides matching TRBD1. V gave up 4 bases and J gave up 4 bases; unmatched junction bases: 11. Germline CDR1 reads SGHTA; CDR2 reads FQGTGA. The CDR3 runs to 18 residues. The CDR3 coding sequence is TGTGCCAGCAGCTCTCGTCCCGGGACAGGGACCGGGGCCAACGTCCTGACTTTC. This gives the protein CASSSRPGTGTGANVLTF.

This clonotype has more than one count but fewer than ten. This chain links TRBV19 with TRBJ1-4; 7 nucleotides line up with TRBD1. In germline, CDR1 is LNHDA, CDR2 SQIVND (reference sequence). The CDR3 is 15 residues long. After removal of 2 bases from V and 7 bases from J, the junction contained 7 bases not matched to a gene. CDR3 nucleotides: TGTGCCAGTAGTATATCAACAGGGGTGGGTGAAAAACTGTTTTTT. Protein: CASSISTGVGEKLFF.

This clonotype showed up many times. V usage is TRBV29-1 and J usage is TRBJ1-1; no reliable D call. This CDR3 region has 11 residues. V was shortened by 4 bases and J by 1 base, with 4 bases between the two germline ends. Germline V gene sequence: CDR1 SQVTM, CDR2 ANQGSEA. DNA of the CDR3: TGCAGCGTTGGGCAGAACACTGAAGCTTTCTTT. This translates into CSVGQNTEAFF.

At least ten counts were recorded for this clonotype. This chain uses TRBV2 with TRBJ2-5; perhaps TRBD2 as D (6 bases). This CDR3 contains 13 residues. Trimming removed 3 bases from V and 5 bases from J, with 10 bases in between. The germline CDR1 and CDR2 sequences are SNHLY and FYNNEI. This chain's CDR3 is CASSDGTGETQYF. The CDR3 DNA is TGTGCCAGCAGTGACGGGACTGGGGAGACCCAGTACTTC.

This clonotype was seen ten or more times. This chain connects TRBV28 to TRBJ2-2; 9 bases are shared with TRBD1. The CDR3 has 16 amino acids. Germline V gives CDR1 MDHEN, CDR2 SYDVKM. The ends lost 5 bases at V and 7 bases at J; junction bases unmatched: 11. The DNA of the CDR3 is TGTGCCAGCAGTACCCCGGGACAGGGAATGGGCGGGGAGCTGTTTTTT. Amino acids: CASSTPGQGMGGELFF.

This clonotype came up many times. The chain employs TRBV5-1 and TRBJ2-7, with D possibly matching TRBD1 (6 bases). V shed 5 bases and J shed 1 base, with 19 bases lying between them. This CDR3 has 16 residues. From germline, CDR1 is SGHRS and CDR2 YFSETQ. The CDR3 sequence: CASSSLYGQGSYEQYF. The CDR3 coding sequence is TGCGCCAGCAGTTCTCTTTATGGTCAGGGGTCCTACGAGCAGTACTTC.

This clonotype was recorded many times. The chain carries TRBV18 and TRBJ2-5, with a weak D call TRBD2 (5 bases). The ends were cut back, 2 bases at V and 3 bases at J, with 13 bases in the middle. This CDR3 spans 15 amino acids. Germline CDR1 reads KGHSH; CDR2 reads LQKENI. CDR3 nucleotide sequence: TGTGCCAGCTCACCAACCCTAGCTTCTAAAGAGACCCAGTACTTC. Translation gives CASSPTLASKETQYF.

This clonotype was seen at least ten times. The V call is TRBV20-1, the J call TRBJ1-1; D is perhaps TRBD1 (6 bases). CDR1 DFQATT and CDR2 SNEGSKA come from the germline V gene (reference sequence). V lost 7 bases and J 1 base, leaving 13 bases between the germline ends. The CDR3 has 13 residues. The CDR3 DNA reads as TGCAGTGGGGAGTCGACAGGGAACACTGAAGCTTTCTTT. Its protein is CSGESTGNTEAFF.

This clonotype has at least ten counts. The CDR3 here is CASSFCGTGYYCAGELFF. CDR3 DNA sequence: TGTGCCAGCAGCTTTTGCGGTACAGGGTATTATTGCGCCGGGGAGCTGTTTTTT. This rearrangement joins TRBV7-8 to TRBJ2-2; D might be TRBD1 (6 bases). V shed 3 bases and J shed 6 bases, with 23 bases lying between them. Germline CDR1 is SGHVS and CDR2 is FQNEAQ. The length of the CDR3 is 18 residues.